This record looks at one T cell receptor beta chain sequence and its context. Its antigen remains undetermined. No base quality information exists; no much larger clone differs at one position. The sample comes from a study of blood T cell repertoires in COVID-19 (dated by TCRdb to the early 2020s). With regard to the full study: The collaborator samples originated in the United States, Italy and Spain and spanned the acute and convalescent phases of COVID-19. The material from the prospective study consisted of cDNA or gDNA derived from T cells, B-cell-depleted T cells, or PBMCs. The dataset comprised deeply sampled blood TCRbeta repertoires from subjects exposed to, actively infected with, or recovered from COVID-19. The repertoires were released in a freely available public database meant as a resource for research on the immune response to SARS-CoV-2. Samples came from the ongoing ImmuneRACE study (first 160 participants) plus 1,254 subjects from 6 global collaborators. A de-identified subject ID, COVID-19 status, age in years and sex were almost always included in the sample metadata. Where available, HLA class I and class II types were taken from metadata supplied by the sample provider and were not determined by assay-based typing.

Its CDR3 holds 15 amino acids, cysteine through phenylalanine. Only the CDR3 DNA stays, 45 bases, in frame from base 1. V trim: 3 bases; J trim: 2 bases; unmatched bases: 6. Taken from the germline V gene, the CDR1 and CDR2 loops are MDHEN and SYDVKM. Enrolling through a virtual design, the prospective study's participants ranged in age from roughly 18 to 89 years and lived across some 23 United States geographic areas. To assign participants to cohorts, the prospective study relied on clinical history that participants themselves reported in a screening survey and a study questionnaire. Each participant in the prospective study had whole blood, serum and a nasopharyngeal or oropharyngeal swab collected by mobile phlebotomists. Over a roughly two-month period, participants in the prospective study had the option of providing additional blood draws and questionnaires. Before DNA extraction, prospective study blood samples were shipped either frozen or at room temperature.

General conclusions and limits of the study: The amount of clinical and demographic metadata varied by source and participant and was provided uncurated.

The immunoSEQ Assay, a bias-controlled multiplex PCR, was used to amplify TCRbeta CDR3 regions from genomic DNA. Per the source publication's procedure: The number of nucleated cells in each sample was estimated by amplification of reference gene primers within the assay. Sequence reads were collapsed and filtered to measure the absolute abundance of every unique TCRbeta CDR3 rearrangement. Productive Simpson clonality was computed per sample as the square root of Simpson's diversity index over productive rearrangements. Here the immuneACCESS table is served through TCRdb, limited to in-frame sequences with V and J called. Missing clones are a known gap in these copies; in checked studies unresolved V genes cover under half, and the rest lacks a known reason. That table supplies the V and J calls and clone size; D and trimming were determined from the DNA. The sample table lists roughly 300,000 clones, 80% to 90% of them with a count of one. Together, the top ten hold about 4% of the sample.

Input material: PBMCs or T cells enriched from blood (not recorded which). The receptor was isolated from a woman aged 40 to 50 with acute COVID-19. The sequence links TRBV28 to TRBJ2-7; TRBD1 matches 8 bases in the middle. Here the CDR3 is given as CASSLPGTGTYEQYF. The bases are TGTGCCAGCAGTTTGCCCGGGACAGGTACCTACGAGCAGTACTTC.